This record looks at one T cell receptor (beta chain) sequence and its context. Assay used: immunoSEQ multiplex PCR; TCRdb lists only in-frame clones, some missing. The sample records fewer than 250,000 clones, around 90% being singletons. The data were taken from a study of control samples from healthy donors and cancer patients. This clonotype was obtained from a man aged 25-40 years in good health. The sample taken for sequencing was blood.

Written as DNA, the CDR3 is TGTGCCAGCAGTTCAACTTGGAGTTGGGAAAAACTGTTTTTT. Translated: CASSSTWSWEKLFF. This chain links TRBV6-2 or TRBV6-3 with TRBJ1-4; D is uncertain. V was trimmed by 4 bases and J by 8 bases, leaving 14 bases between them. CDR3 length equals 14 residues. Germline CDR1 reads MNHEY; CDR2 reads SVGEGT.